The clone carrying this TCR beta chain was observed a few times. The antigen is unknown. This specimen comes from a study of post-analysis software for immune sequencing data. The V and J ends lost 6 bases and 6 bases respectively, with 16 bases between them. The CDR3 loop spans 13 amino acids. Germline V gene data show CDR1 as DFQATT and CDR2 as SNEGSKA (reference sequence). Findings and caveats of the study: TRBV5-6, TRBV5-1 and TRBV20-1 belonged to a set of roughly five TRBV segments that were more frequent in patients than controls.

The library was made from cDNA and included unique molecular identifiers. TCRdb re-analysed the PCR reads in MiXCR, keeping a single row per CDR3 protein. The sample includes 170,000 or so distinct CDR3 sequences, 25% to 35% of them seen just once. This chain joins TRBV20-1 and TRBJ2-3; D tentatively reads TRBD1 or TRBD2 (5 bases each). The sample comprised blood. The clonotype comes from a girl aged 5 to 17 with multiple sclerosis. The CDR3 nucleotides are TGCAGTGCGCCGGGACCTGGGTTGGATACGCAGTATTTT. This translates into CSAPGPGLDTQYF.